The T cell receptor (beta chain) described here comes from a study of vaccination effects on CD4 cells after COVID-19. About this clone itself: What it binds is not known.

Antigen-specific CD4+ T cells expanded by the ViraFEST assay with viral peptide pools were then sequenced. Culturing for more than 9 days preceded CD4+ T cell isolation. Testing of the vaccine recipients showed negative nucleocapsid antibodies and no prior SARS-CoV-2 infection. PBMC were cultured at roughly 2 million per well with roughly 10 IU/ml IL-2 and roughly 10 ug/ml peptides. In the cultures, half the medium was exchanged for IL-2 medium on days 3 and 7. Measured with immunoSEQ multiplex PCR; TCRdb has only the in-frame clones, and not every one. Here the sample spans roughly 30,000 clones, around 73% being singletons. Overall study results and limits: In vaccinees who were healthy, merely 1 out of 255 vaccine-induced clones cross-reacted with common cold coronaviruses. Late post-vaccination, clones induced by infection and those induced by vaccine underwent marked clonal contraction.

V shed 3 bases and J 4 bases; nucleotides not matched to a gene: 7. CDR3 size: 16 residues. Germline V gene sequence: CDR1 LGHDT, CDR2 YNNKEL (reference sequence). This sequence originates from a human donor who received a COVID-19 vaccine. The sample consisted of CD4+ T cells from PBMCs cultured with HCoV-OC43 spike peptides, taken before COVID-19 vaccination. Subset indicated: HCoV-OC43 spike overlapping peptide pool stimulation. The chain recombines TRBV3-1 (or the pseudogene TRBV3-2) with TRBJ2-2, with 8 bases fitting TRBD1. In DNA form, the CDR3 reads TGTGCCAGCAGCCACTCCGGGACAGGCATCACCGGGGAGCTGTTTTTT. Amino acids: CASSHSGTGITGELFF.